This T cell receptor (beta chain) was recovered during a study of OX40 agonist ivuxolimab in advanced cancers. Overall study context: Two cutaneous melanoma patients and one hepatocellular carcinoma patient, three in all, had partial responses. Overall study findings and caveats: Low levels of normalized T-cell clonal expansion also appeared in some nonresponders.

About this clone itself: Its antigen remains unknown.

Sequenced by immunoSEQ multiplex PCR; TCRdb stores in-frame clones only, minus some. This table has some 25,000 clones, over 80% appearing once. Per the germline V gene, CDR1 is SEHNR and CDR2 is FQNEAQ (reference sequence). Trimming stripped 6 bases from V and 5 bases from J, with 13 bases between. The CDR3 spans 13 residues. Source: CD4+ or CD8+ T cells sorted from blood, taken in a trial of the OX40 agonist ivuxolimab. This clonotype was obtained from an adult with an advanced solid tumor such as melanoma, head and neck, liver or kidney cancer. This chain uses TRBV7-9 with TRBJ1-1; no firm D call. The CDR3 spells CASSLEALTEAFF. The CDR3 nucleotides are TGTGCCAGCAGTCTAGAGGCGCTGACTGAAGCTTTCTTT.